One and the same sample provided the 24 T cell receptor beta chains below, sequenced in a study of cytomegalovirus exposure and HLA in healthy donors. The PCR ran on 60 Vbeta and 13 Jbeta primers. Method: immunoSEQ multiplex PCR; TCRdb's copy keeps in-frame clones and lacks some. The sample holds about 100,000 clones; approximately 72% are singletons and the top ten take roughly an eighth. The sequencing sample was made of PBMCs. Source of these receptors: a male donor in good health and CMV-seropositive.

This chain's CDR3 is CASSPEDRGQILYGYTF. CDR3 sequence (DNA): TGTGCCAGCAGCCCGGAGGACAGGGGGCAAATACTCTATGGCTACACCTTC. The chain uses TRBV28 and TRBJ1-2, with 11 bases lining up with TRBD1. V was pared by 6 bases and J by 4 bases, with 13 bases of the junction left unmatched. CDR1 is MDHEN and CDR2 is SYDVKM in the germline V gene. CDR3 length: 17 residues.

The genes are TRBV7-8 and TRBJ1-2; weak D call: TRBD1 (5 bases). Germline V gene data show CDR1 as SGHVS and CDR2 as FQNEAQ. This CDR3 spans 13 amino acids. Trimming left V 6 bases short and J 11 bases short, with 19 bases between. CDR3 sequence: CASRPFGGDAYTF. CDR3 coding DNA: TGTGCCAGCAGACCCTTTGGAGGGGACGCATACACCTTC. Using reference TRBV7-8 and TRBJ1-2 for the parts outside the CDR3, the full variable domain is GAGVSQSPRYKVAKRGQDVALRCDPISGHVSLFWYQQALGQGPEFLTYFQNEAQLDKSGLPSDRFFAERPEGSVSTLKIQRTQQEDSAVYLCASRPFGGDAYTFGSGTRLTVV.

This rearrangement joins TRBV7-9 to TRBJ1-2; TRBD1 might be the D (6 bases). This CDR3 comprises 16 residues. CDR1 is SEHNR and CDR2 is FQNEAQ in the germline V gene (reference sequence). Trimming removed 0 bases from V and 4 bases from J, with 15 bases in between. For the CDR3, the DNA is TGTGCCAGCAGCTTAGCGGTATCCGGGGGGCTCTATGGCTACACCTTC. Translated: CASSLAVSGGLYGYTF. Complete variable domain (other parts from reference TRBV7-9 and TRBJ1-2): DTGVSQNPRHKITKRGQNVTFRCDPISEHNRLYWYRQTLGQGPEFLTYFQNEAQLEKSRLLSDRFSAERPKGSFSTLEIQRTEQGDSAMYLCASSLAVSGGLYGYTFGSGTRLTVV.

The rearrangement links TRBV5-1 to TRBJ1-3; 10 bases fit TRBD1. In germline, CDR1 is SGHRS, CDR2 YFSETQ. There are 19 residues in the CDR3. The V gene end was trimmed by 0 bases and the J gene end by 3 bases; junction bases not matched to a gene: 12. CDR3 loop: CASSLATSYDRGHGNTIYF. CDR3 bases: TGCGCCAGCAGCTTGGCCACTTCTTATGACAGGGGGCATGGAAACACCATATATTTT. The entire variable domain, with the rest obtained from reference TRBV5-1 and TRBJ1-3, is as follows: KAGVTQTPRYLIKTRGQQVTLSCSPISGHRSVSWYQQTPGQGLQFLFEYFSETQRNKGNFPGRFSGRQFSNSRSEMNVSTLELGDSALYLCASSLATSYDRGHGNTIYFGEGSWLTVV.

This sequence joins TRBV29-1 and TRBJ2-7; D might be TRBD1 (7 bases). Trimming cost V 7 bases and J 3 bases, with 16 bases left between them. CDR1 and CDR2 (germline): SQVTM, ANQGSEA. This CDR3 has 13 residues. CDR3 in DNA: TGCAGCGCCATCAGGGGGGCGAACTACGAGCAGTACTTC. As protein: CSAIRGANYEQYF.

The sample holds a few counts of this clone. The chain employs TRBV30 and TRBJ2-1; 8 nucleotides match TRBD1. V lost 3 bases to trimming and J lost 6 bases; unmatched junction nucleotides: 4. The CDR3 consists of 13 residues. Per the germline V gene, CDR1 is GTSNPN and CDR2 is SVGIG (reference sequence). The CDR3: CAWSRGPSNEQFF. CDR3 in DNA: TGTGCCTGGAGCAGGGGGCCTTCCAATGAGCAGTTCTTC. The full variable domain, with the rest looked up from reference TRBV30 and TRBJ2-1, is SQTIHQWPATLVQPVGSPLSLECTVEGTSNPNLYWYRQAAGRGLQLLFYSVGIGQISSEVPQNLSASRPQDRQFILSSKKLLLSDSGFYLCAWSRGPSNEQFFGPGTRLTVL.

This chain links TRBV30 with TRBJ1-5, with TRBD1 matching over 7 bases. The germline CDR1 and CDR2 sequences are GTSNPN and SVGIG (reference sequence). The ends lost 7 bases at V and 3 bases at J; junction bases unmatched: 12. The CDR3 contains 15 residues. CDR3 residues: CASSRQGNVNQPQHF. In nucleotides, the CDR3 is TGTGCCTCATCTCGACAGGGAAATGTCAATCAGCCCCAGCATTTT.

The V and J genes are TRBV7-3 and TRBJ2-1; 7 nucleotides match TRBD1. CDR1 SGHTA and CDR2 FQGTGA come from the germline V gene. The CDR3 runs 14 residues. V lost 4 bases to trimming and J lost 2 bases; unmatched junction nucleotides: 2. The CDR3 nucleotides read TGTGCCAGCAGCTGGGACAGAACCTACAATGAGCAGTTCTTC. Encoded protein: CASSWDRTYNEQFF.

This clone occurred a few times. This may be a read error: a much more frequent sequence differs by one nucleotide. The J gene is TRBJ2-3, the V gene TRBV11-3; a weak D match, TRBD2 (7 bases). This CDR3 spans 15 amino acids. Germline V CDR1 and CDR2: SGHNT, YENEEA. Trimming stripped 1 base from V and 11 bases from J, with 19 bases between. The DNA for the CDR3 is TGTGCCAGCAGCTTAGCGGGGGGCCCAGGGTTTGGGCAGTATTTT. The encoded protein is CASSLAGGPGFGQYF.

V and J are TRBV7-2 and TRBJ2-7, with D possibly TRBD1 on 5 matching bases. The length of the CDR3 is 13 residues. V gave up 5 bases and J gave up 3 bases, with 11 bases separating them. Germline CDR1 SGHTA, CDR2 FQGNSA. The CDR3 nucleotides are TGTGCCAGCAGCGACGGGCAGGGCTACGAGCAGTACTTC. Translation: CASSDGQGYEQYF.

This chain links TRBV14 with TRBJ1-1; D uncertain. V lost 0 bases and J 5 bases, leaving 13 bases between the germline ends. Germline assignment: CDR1 SGHDN and CDR2 FVKESK. This CDR3 is 15 amino acids long. The CDR3 loop reads CASSQEGGRVTEAFF. For the CDR3, the DNA is TGTGCCAGCAGCCAAGAGGGAGGCCGGGTAACTGAAGCTTTCTTT.

V is TRBV6-5 and J is TRBJ1-4; 7 bases match TRBD1. There are 14 residues in the CDR3. The germline V gene has CDR1 MNHEY and CDR2 SVGAGI. V was pared by 3 bases and J by 7 bases, with 5 bases of the junction left unmatched. DNA for the CDR3: TGTGCCAGCAGTTATAACAGGGGCAGTGAAAAACTGTTTTTT. This codes for CASSYNRGSEKLFF.

The V gene is TRBV18, the J gene TRBJ1-4, with 12 bases aligning to TRBD1. V shed 1 base, J shed 10 bases, and the junction held 4 bases outside the gene matches. The V gene's germline CDR1 is KGHSH and CDR2 LQKENI. The CDR3 runs 15 residues. CDR3 loop: CASSPLGTGGRKLFF. As DNA, the CDR3 is TGTGCCAGCTCACCACTCGGGACAGGGGGCAGAAAACTGTTTTTT.

This clone was counted between two and nine times. The CDR3 spells CASSQDIQGGYTEAFF. The CDR3 DNA follows: TGTGCCAGCAGCCAAGATATCCAGGGTGGTTACACTGAAGCTTTCTTT. The chain recombines TRBV4-2 with TRBJ1-1; the D gene is possibly TRBD1 (5 bases). The CDR3 has 16 amino acids. Trimming cost V 0 bases and J 3 bases, with 14 bases left between them. Germline-derived CDR1 and CDR2 are LGHNA and YNFKEQ.

Regarding this clone: The junction shows a germline mismatch at one end, possibly a read error. The chain links TRBV7-7 to TRBJ2-3; the match to TRBD2 covers 9 bases. CDR1 and CDR2 from the germline V gene are SSHAT and FNYEAQ (reference sequence). This CDR3 comprises 15 residues. CDR3 DNA: TGTGCTAGCAGCGTAGGCGGGGGGGTCTCAGATACGCAGTATTTT. Encoded protein: CASSVGGGVSDTQYF.

V is TRBV7-8 and J is TRBJ2-5, with a possible D match to TRBD1 (6 bases). V gave up 5 bases and J gave up 5 bases, with 18 bases separating them. Per germline, CDR1 SGHVS and CDR2 FQNEAQ. There are 15 residues in the CDR3. The CDR3 loop reads CASSADSGAWETQYF. The CDR3 coding sequence is TGTGCCAGCAGCGCGGACAGTGGGGCCTGGGAGACCCAGTACTTC.

The chain combines TRBV30 with TRBJ1-2; 7 nucleotides line up with TRBD1. This CDR3 spans 14 amino acids. Losses at the gene ends were 4 bases for V and 2 bases for J; bases not matched to a gene: 7. Germline CDR1 and CDR2: GTSNPN and SVGIG (reference sequence). CDR3 residues: CAWNPTGMNYGYTF. The CDR3 region has the DNA TGTGCCTGGAATCCGACAGGGATGAACTATGGCTACACCTTC.

In this sample, this clone turned up a few times. The chain recombines TRBV6-1 with TRBJ1-1; TRBD1 matches 8 bases. J lost 4 bases, V lost 9 bases, and 7 bases had no gene match. This CDR3 is built from 13 residues. CDR1 is MNHNS and CDR2 is SASEGT in the germline V gene. CDR3 sequence: CASSDRGGTEAFF. CDR3 DNA: TGTGCCAGTTCAGACAGGGGTGGCACTGAAGCTTTCTTT.

This clone was detected a few times. The V and J genes are TRBV9 and TRBJ2-7; D gene uncertain. V was pared by 2 bases and J by 0 bases, with 9 bases between. The CDR3 is 14 residues long. Germline loops: CDR1 SGDLS, CDR2 YYNGEE. In nucleotides, the CDR3 is TGTGCCAGCAGCGTTATCCCCTCCTCCTACGAGCAGTACTTC. Its protein product is CASSVIPSSYEQYF.

This clone has only a few counts. V gene TRBV7-9 combines with J gene TRBJ2-5; 7 nucleotides match TRBD1. After removal of 4 bases from V and 4 bases from J, the junction contained 3 bases not matched to a gene. Germline V lookup: CDR1 SEHNR, CDR2 FQNEAQ (reference sequence). The CDR3 consists of 13 residues. CDR3 amino acids: CASSSRGPETQYF. In DNA, the CDR3 is TGTGCCAGCAGCTCTAGGGGGCCAGAGACCCAGTACTTC.

The chain carries TRBV4-2 and TRBJ2-6; D is undetermined. The germline CDR1 and CDR2 sequences are LGHNA and YNFKEQ. The CDR3 is 16 residues long. V shed 2 bases and J shed 0 bases, with 8 bases lying between them. The CDR3 region is CASSQIMSSGANVLTF. For the CDR3, the DNA is TGTGCCAGCAGCCAAATTATGAGCTCTGGGGCCAACGTCCTGACTTTC.

This chain uses TRBV11-3 with TRBJ2-7; weak D call: TRBD1 (5 bases). There are 14 residues in the CDR3. Germline lookup yields CDR1 SGHNT and CDR2 YENEEA. The V end was cut by 1 base, the J end by 2 bases, with 9 bases between. In DNA, the CDR3 is TGTGCCAGCAGCTTAGGGCCAGGGACCTACGAGCAGTACTTC. It encodes CASSLGPGTYEQYF.

The chain couples TRBV11-2 to TRBJ2-3; tentative D call: TRBD2 (5 bases). The V and J ends lost 1 base and 3 bases respectively, with 14 bases between them. Germline CDR1 is SGHAT and CDR2 is FQNNGV. CDR3 length: 16 residues. The CDR3 DNA sequence: TGTGCCAGCAGCTTAGCATACGGGGTTGGTACAGATACGCAGTATTTT. Translating it yields CASSLAYGVGTDTQYF.

The rearrangement joins TRBV6-4 to TRBJ2-3; 8 nucleotides line up with TRBD1. Germline V gene sequence: CDR1 MRHNA, CDR2 SNTAGT. V shed 3 bases, J shed 4 bases, and the junction held 6 bases outside the gene matches. There are 15 residues in the CDR3. In nucleotides, the CDR3 is TGTGCCAGCAGTGAAACGACAGGGGTTGCAGATACGCAGTATTTT. This translates into CASSETTGVADTQYF.